The 8 T cell receptor beta chains reported below all come from one sample, sequenced in a study of T-cell memory formation after mild COVID-19 (dated by TCRdb to about 2021). Library generation was performed with 5' RACE. Reads for this sample came from an Illumina NovaSeq 6000. Clones were called with MiXCR by TCRdb after fastp trimmed the public reads at Q25, and only in-frame beta chains were retained. Records with the same CDR3 protein are collapsed into one entry carrying the most frequent genes and DNA. Counted in this sample were over 130,000 distinct CDR3 sequences; roughly 13% of them appeared once. The ten biggest clones cover about 30% of the sample. Source material: PBMCs or a T cell subset sorted from them (not recorded which). These receptors were taken from an adult woman who had mild COVID-19 (a few samples of this study predate the infection). The sample titles of this study are shuffled in the database, so cell type and time point are left out; the donor was told from shared clones.

This clonotype occurred a few times. This chain links TRBV23-1 with TRBJ2-7; D possibly corresponds to TRBD1 (6 bases). TRBV23-1 is treated as an ORF (open reading frame) with a function not yet certain. This CDR3 region has 13 residues. Trimming took 0 bases from V and 6 from J, leaving 9 bases between them. CDR3 sequence (DNA): TGCGCCAGCAGTCAATCGTGCAGGGGCGAGCAGTACTTC. Translating gives CASSQSCRGEQYF.

In its sample, this clonotype was seen many times. The genes are TRBV20-1 and TRBJ2-1, with D perhaps given as TRBD1 or TRBD2 (5 bases each). The germline gives CDR1 DFQATT, CDR2 SNEGSKA (reference sequence). The CDR3 runs to 15 residues. Trimming took off 6 bases at V and 4 bases at J, with 19 bases between the two ends. CDR3 in amino acids: CSALGTQKGYNEQFF. The CDR3 DNA reads TGCAGTGCATTAGGGACCCAAAAGGGATACAATGAGCAGTTCTTC.

Only a few counts were recorded for this clonotype. The chain uses TRBV12-3 or TRBV12-4 and TRBJ2-5, with D tentatively TRBD2 (6 bases). The CDR3 contains 18 residues. The V end lost 5 bases, the J end lost 3 bases, and 25 bases lay between the germline ends. The CDR3 DNA reads TGTGCCAGCAGTCGCTTAGTATTTTGGGGGGATCCCAAAGAGACCCAGTACTTC. This encodes CASSRLVFWGDPKETQYF.

This rearrangement joins TRBV7-9 to TRBJ2-7; the D gene could be TRBD1 or TRBD2 (5 bases each). Looked up from germline, CDR1 is SEHNR and CDR2 is FQNEAQ (reference sequence). CDR3 length equals 17 residues. Trimming removed 2 bases from V and 6 bases from J, with 23 bases in between. The CDR3, as DNA: TGTGCCAGCAGCTTACCCCGGGACCCGGCTAACAGGTTCGAGCAGTACTTC. It encodes CASSLPRDPANRFEQYF.

The rearrangement links TRBV27 to TRBJ1-1; the match to TRBD1 covers 8 bases. V trimming: 2 bases; J trimming: 3 bases; junction bases outside the gene matches: 5. Germline CDR1 and CDR2: MNHEY and SMNVEV (reference sequence). The CDR3 consists of 15 residues. This CDR3 is CASSLRAGGYTEAFF. The DNA for the CDR3 is TGTGCCAGCAGTTTAAGGGCAGGGGGCTACACTGAAGCTTTCTTT.

The chain uses TRBV7-2 and TRBJ2-7; TRBD2 might be the D (6 bases). The germline gives CDR1 SGHTA, CDR2 FQGNSA. Trimming removed 5 bases from V and 2 bases from J, with 13 bases in between. CDR3 length equals 14 residues. CDR3 amino acids: CASSPPEGPYEQYF. The CDR3 DNA sequence: TGTGCCAGCAGCCCCCCGGAGGGCCCCTACGAGCAGTACTTC.

In this sample, this clonotype turned up a few times. V gene TRBV27 combines with J gene TRBJ2-7, with 7 bases identical to TRBD2. Unmatched junction bases numbered 10, after V lost 1 base and J lost 1 base. CDR3 size: 17 residues. Germline CDR1 and CDR2: MNHEY and SMNVEV (reference sequence). The CDR3 nucleotides read TGTGCCAGCAGTTTATTCGGCGGGACTAAGTATTCCTACGAGCAGTACTTC. Translation gives CASSLFGGTKYSYEQYF.

V and J are TRBV20-1 and TRBJ2-7; 7 bases agree with TRBD2. The CDR3 contains 16 residues. Germline lookup yields CDR1 DFQATT and CDR2 SNEGSKA (reference sequence). Germline trimming cut 5 bases from V and 0 bases from J; bases unmatched to any gene: 13. The CDR3: CSAHRKGGASSYEQYF. CDR3 nucleotides: TGCAGTGCTCACCGGAAGGGAGGGGCAAGCTCCTACGAGCAGTACTTC.